This T cell receptor (beta chain) was identified in a study of cytomegalovirus exposure and HLA in healthy donors (dated by TCRdb to 2017 to 2019). Describing the broader study: In an earlier analysis of some 550 of the donors, 250 to 350 Gb of sequence data and about 110 million unique TCR beta sequences from some 170 million T cells were reported. Rather than using new phenotypic data, the later analysis identified candidate immune exposures from TCR beta sequences and from how often those sequences occurred across donors. Roughly 5 DR-DQ haplotypes were treated as single units for association and clustering because of strong linkage in the cohort. An early release covering just under 650 HLA-typed donors comprised around 300 gigabases of sequencing data and around 85 million unique TCR sequences. The T cell repertoires of 666 subjects were profiled by immunosequencing and related to cytomegalovirus serostatus. The number of typed donors differed by locus: roughly 629-640 for A, B, C, DRB1 and DQB1; 522 for DQA1; approximately 600 for DPA1; and roughly 470 for DPB1. All discovery cohort repertoires had been generated on a single sequencing platform. Genome-wide SNP genotypes for about 55% of the 666 donors were used in a later genetic analysis, which treated that subset as a discovery cohort. To predict cytomegalovirus infection status, the study combined high-throughput TCR immunosequencing, statistical association of individual TCRs with disease status, and machine learning. Among roughly 400 genotyped donors of the cohort, an average of roughly 230,000 unique TCR beta nucleotide sequences was sequenced per donor, of which about 18% were non-productive. Both class I and class II loci were covered by HLA typing, at four-digit resolution. Along with the roughly 700-subject first cohort, a separate validation cohort of 120 different subjects was used. The study was designed to test whether signatures of past pathogen exposure could be identified by cataloging public T cell receptors. An earlier analysis of 587 of the donors used high-throughput TCR beta sequencing to judge whether each TCR beta V gene segment behaved as functional or pseudogenic. A later analysis re-analyzed previously published TCR beta repertoires from 660 or so donors and added high-resolution HLA genotyping to study TCR occurrence patterns. Alongside the repertoire data, information on donor age, sex, ethnicity and CMV serostatus was compiled. Of the 398 genotyped donors, more than 75% were placed in the genetic ancestry cluster associated with self-reported Caucasian donors.

Worth noting for this clone: The antigen it recognizes is unknown. Base quality data are lacking; no much larger clone is found one base away.

CDR1 KGHSH and CDR2 LQKENI are derived from the germline V gene. V drops 6 bases and J drops 5 bases, leaving 10 bases in between. From the cysteine up to the phenylalanine, the CDR3 has a length of 13 residues. The kept DNA is CDR3 alone, 39 bases in frame from the first base. Library prep was done by the immunoSEQ multiplex PCR assay. The multiplex PCR relied on a mix of 60 forward primers for TCR Vbeta segments and 13 reverse primers for TCR Jbeta segments. Amplification of the CDR3 region of rearranged TCR beta genes was performed with a multiplex PCR assay on genomic DNA. Amplified TCR beta libraries were sequenced as 87-base-pair reads on the Illumina HiSeq System. In the paper's pipeline: A later analysis tallied roughly 76 million unique TCR beta chains across the 640 or so repertoires, and approximately 9.9 million of those chains were shared by two or more donors. A nearest-neighbor algorithm error-corrected the raw reads and collapsed the reads into unique sequences, merging closely related sequences to remove PCR and sequencing errors. To assign V, D and J gene segments, CDR3 sequences were aligned to IMGT reference sequences. For a sequence to be retained, a match of at least six nucleotides was required to both a V gene segment and a J gene segment. A rearrangement counted as productive if the CDR3 had no stop codons and remained in frame with V and J, and every other rearrangement counted as non-productive. CDR3 was defined according to IMGT convention as the region running from the second conserved V-encoded cysteine to the conserved J-encoded phenylalanine. In an earlier analysis of around 540 of the donors, sequences lacking an unambiguous match to a single V gene segment were excluded. In an earlier analysis of some 590 of the donors, V segments were called functional above 56.7% productive rearrangements and were called segregating when the between-donor standard deviation exceeded 5%. To diagnose cytomegalovirus status from the catalog of TCR beta chain sequences, a statistical classification framework was built. V and J gene assignment, in a later analysis, came from comparing TCR nucleotide sequences with IMGT/GENE-DB human TR gene sequences. A later analysis assigned CDR3 sequences and most-parsimonious VDJ recombination scenarios with the TCRdist pipeline. A later analysis defined each TCR beta chain by its CDR3 amino acid sequence plus V-gene family, and excluded reads lacking a unique V-gene family. As a way to deal with suspected cross-contamination and a sequencing artifact, a later analysis dropped hundreds of nucleotide sequences that were highly shared and had low generation probability. In a later analysis, a clonal expansion index for each public chain was calculated from normalized within-repertoire ranks of inferred template counts. Generation probabilities in a later analysis came from a VDJ recombination model fitted to out-of-frame rearrangements, and those results were checked against IGoR. In a later analysis, TCR-TCR, TCR-HLA and TCR-CMV co-occurrence was scored with hypergeometric tests, and a repertoire-size bias correction was applied to TCR pairs. False discovery rates were estimated in a later analysis by permuting HLA or CMV assignments 20 times. In a later analysis, co-occurring TCRs were grouped with DBSCAN, and TCRdist sequence similarity was added when clustering was performed within HLA-allele-positive subsets. Co-occurrence clustering excluded repertoires with fewer than 30,000 or more than 120,000 public chains, plus five with anomalous nucleotide sharing. Here the immuneACCESS table is served through TCRdb, limited to in-frame sequences with V and J called. Missing clones are a known gap in these copies; in checked studies unresolved V genes cover under half, and the rest lacks a known reason. The DNA gave D and trimming, while V, J and clone size come from that table. For this sample the table gives about 140,000 clones, of which 60% to 80% were detected only once. Roughly 2% of the sample comes from the top ten.

The cohort was made up of under 800 healthy bone marrow donors. At the time of sampling, every cohort member was nominally healthy, though immune exposures that went unrecorded were likely present. The donor tested CMV seronegative and was one of the 352 seronegative cohort members. A peripheral blood sample was collected from each donor, and TCR beta sequencing was performed on peripheral blood mononuclear cells. The Qiagen DNeasy Blood Extraction Kit was used to extract genomic DNA from the blood cell samples. Broad study findings and their caveats: Because counts were too low, about 18 rarely observed V segments, including chromosome 9 orphons, were excluded from the earlier analysis of fewer than 650 of the donors. For the cohort, immune exposure information was limited to CMV serostatus. A further reported finding was that TCR beta sequences accurately predicted the HLA-A and HLA-B alleles for most subjects in the first cohort. An earlier analysis of 587 of the donors showed that most TCR beta V segments appeared in productive rearrangements either about 87% or about 30% of the time, which broadly matched IMGT annotations. A later genetic analysis associated a missense DCLRE1C variant with V-gene and J-gene trimming of TCR beta chains, and an independent cohort replicated the association. Sequencing depth was assumed to be roughly uniform across donors in the presence/absence analyses, though that assumption may not hold. A later analysis reported that several top co-occurrence clusters appeared linked to parvovirus B19, influenza, CMV and Epstein-Barr virus. The authors suggested that the approach could potentially be extended to other disease states and immunological phenotypes. The 87-base-pair reads could not distinguish some IMGT-functional V segments, including TRBV6-2 and TRBV6-3, so those segments were excluded. A cluster of highly shared sequence variants was judged likely to be a technical artifact of the sequencing pipeline. Compared with equally common non-associated chains, HLA-associated TCR beta chains in a later analysis were more clonally expanded and had lower generation probabilities. Because HLA typing was unavailable for some donors at each locus, only the typed subset was used in association tests. A total of 150 to 200 TCR beta chains were listed by the study as associated with cytomegalovirus. Most TCR sequences were observed very rarely across donors, whereas some public TCRs were present in many individuals. In a later analysis, the rate of TCR association differed among HLA loci, with DRB1 alleles having the most associated TCRs and HLA-C alleles having the fewest. According to a later analysis, most CMV-associated TCR beta chains appeared to be HLA-restricted, and the HLA associations seemed to be driven largely by CMV exposure. Cytomegalovirus status was reported to be diagnosed by the classifier with high specificity and sensitivity in both the original and validation cohorts. Linkage disequilibrium might explain the correlated functional status among segregating V segments, but an unknown experimental factor could not be ruled out. In a later genetic analysis, fewer N-insertions in productive TCRs were reported among donors in an Asian-associated ancestry cluster than the approximately 710-donor mean. When HLA alleles, especially DR and DQ, strongly co-occurred, TCR associations were difficult to assign to individual alleles. In a later analysis, about 17,000 TCR beta sequences were associated with specific HLA alleles at a false discovery rate of 0.05. A few of the identified cytomegalovirus-associated TCR beta chains were confirmed in vitro to be specific for cytomegalovirus antigens. In this cohort, only TCR beta chains were sequenced, and detectable features were limited by the absence of alpha or paired-chain data.

The sequenced sample was PBMCs. This receptor was obtained from a man in his thirties or forties in good health and CMV-seronegative. Rearrangement joined TRBV18 to TRBJ2-2; the D gene is perhaps TRBD2, on 6 matching bases. CDR3 region: CASSTGETGELFF. The sequenced DNA is TGTGCCAGCTCGACGGGGGAAACCGGGGAGCTGTTTTTT. The CDR3, completed at both ends by the reference TRBV18 and TRBJ2-2 genes, gives the full variable domain NAGVMQNPRHLVRRRGQEARLRCSPMKGHSHVYWYRQLPEEGLKFMVYLQKENIIDESGMPKERFSAEFPKEGPSILRIQQVVRGDSAAYFCASSTGETGELFFGEGSRLTVL.